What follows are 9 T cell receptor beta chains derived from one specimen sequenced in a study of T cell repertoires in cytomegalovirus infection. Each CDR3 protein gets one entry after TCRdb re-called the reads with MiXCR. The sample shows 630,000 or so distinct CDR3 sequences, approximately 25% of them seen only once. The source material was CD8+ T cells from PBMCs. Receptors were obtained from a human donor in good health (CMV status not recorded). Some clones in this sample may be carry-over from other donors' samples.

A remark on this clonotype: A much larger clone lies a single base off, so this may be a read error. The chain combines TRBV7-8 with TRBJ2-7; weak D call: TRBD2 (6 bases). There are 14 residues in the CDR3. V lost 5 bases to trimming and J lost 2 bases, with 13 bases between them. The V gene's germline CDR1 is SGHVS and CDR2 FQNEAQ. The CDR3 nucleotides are TGTGCCAGCAGCCTCTCCGCGGGAACCTACGAGCAGTACTTC. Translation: CASSLSAGTYEQYF.

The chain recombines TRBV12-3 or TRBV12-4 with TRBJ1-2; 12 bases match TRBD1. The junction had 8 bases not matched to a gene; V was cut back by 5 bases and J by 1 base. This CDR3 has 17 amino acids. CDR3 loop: CASSTGTGGRINYGYTF. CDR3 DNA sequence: TGTGCCAGCAGTACCGGGACAGGGGGCCGGATTAACTATGGCTACACCTTC.

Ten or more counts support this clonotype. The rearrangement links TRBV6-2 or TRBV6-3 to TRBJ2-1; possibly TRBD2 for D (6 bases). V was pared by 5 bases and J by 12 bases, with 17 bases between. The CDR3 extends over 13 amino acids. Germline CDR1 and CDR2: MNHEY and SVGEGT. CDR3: CASSKGMRGLQFF. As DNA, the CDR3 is TGTGCCAGCAGTAAGGGGATGCGGGGACTGCAGTTCTTC.

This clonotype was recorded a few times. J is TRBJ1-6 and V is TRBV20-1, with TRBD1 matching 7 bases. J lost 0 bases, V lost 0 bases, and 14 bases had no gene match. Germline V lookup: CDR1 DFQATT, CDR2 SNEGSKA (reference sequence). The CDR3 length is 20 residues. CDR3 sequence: CSARESIRGPEGSYNSPLHF. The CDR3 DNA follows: TGCAGTGCTAGAGAAAGCATAAGGGGGCCAGAGGGCTCCTATAATTCACCCCTCCACTTT.

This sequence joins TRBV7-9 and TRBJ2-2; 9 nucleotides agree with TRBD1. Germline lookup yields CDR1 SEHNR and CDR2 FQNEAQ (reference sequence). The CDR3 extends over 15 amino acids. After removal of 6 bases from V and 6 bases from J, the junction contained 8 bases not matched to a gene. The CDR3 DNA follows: TGTGCCAGCAGAACCGGGACAGGGTCCTCCGGGGAGCTGTTTTTT. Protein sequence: CASRTGTGSSGELFF. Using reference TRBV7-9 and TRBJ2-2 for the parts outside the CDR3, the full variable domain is DTGVSQNPRHKITKRGQNVTFRCDPISEHNRLYWYRQTLGQGPEFLTYFQNEAQLEKSRLLSDRFSAERPKGSFSTLEIQRTEQGDSAMYLCASRTGTGSSGELFFGEGSRLTVL.

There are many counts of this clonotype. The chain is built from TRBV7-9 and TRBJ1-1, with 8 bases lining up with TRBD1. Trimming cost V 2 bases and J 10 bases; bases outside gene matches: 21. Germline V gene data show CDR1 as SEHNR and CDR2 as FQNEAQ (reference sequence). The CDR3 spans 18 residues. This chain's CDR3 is CASSLNPSWVDRVARAFF. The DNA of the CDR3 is TGTGCCAGCAGCTTAAACCCTAGCTGGGTGGACAGGGTGGCTCGAGCTTTCTTT.

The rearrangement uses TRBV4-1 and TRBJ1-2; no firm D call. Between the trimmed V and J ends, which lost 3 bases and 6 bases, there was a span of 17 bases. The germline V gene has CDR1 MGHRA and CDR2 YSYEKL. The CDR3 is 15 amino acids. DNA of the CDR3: TGCGCCAGCAGCCAGCCGCGGGATCGGGGTGATGGCTACACCTTC. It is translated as CASSQPRDRGDGYTF.

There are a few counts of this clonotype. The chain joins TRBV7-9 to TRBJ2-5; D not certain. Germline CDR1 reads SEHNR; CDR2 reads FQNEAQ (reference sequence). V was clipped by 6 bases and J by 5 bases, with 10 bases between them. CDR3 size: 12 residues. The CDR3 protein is CASRFPGETQYF. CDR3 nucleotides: TGTGCCAGCAGGTTTCCAGGCGAGACCCAGTACTTC.

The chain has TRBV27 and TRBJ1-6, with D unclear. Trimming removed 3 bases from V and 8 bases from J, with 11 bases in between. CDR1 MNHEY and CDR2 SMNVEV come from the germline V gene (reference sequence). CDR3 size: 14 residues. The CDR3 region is CASSFFGRDSPLHF. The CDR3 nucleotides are TGTGCCAGCAGTTTTTTCGGACGGGATTCACCCCTCCACTTT.